The clone carrying this T cell receptor (beta chain) was picked up many times. What it binds is unknown. The data are from a study of molecular identifiers for immune sequencing clone quantification. Study information: Within a replicate experiment, RNA obtained from either roughly 20,000 or 100,000 naive CD8 cells was divided into five aliquots, and four of those aliquots were then sequenced. Broader study findings: Clones above 20 RNA copies held over 98% of effector molecules, under 1% in naive cells.

The CD8+CD4-CCR7+CD45RA+ phenotype defined the sorted naive CD8 T cells. CDR1 is SGHTA and CDR2 is FQGNSA in the germline V gene. The CDR3 spans 18 residues. Trimming removed 5 bases from V and 0 bases from J, with 17 bases in between. TCRdb processed the PCR reads anew with MiXCR; each CDR3 protein has one entry. The repertoire has 460,000 or so distinct CDR3 sequences, over 20% of them found once; the top ten carry under 0.85%. The clonotype originates from a human donor in good health. Some libraries in this study had Jurkat cell RNA spiked in. The chain couples TRBV7-2 to TRBJ2-6; D is tentatively TRBD1 or TRBD2 (5 bases each). The sequenced sample consisted of naive CD8+ T cells from blood, with Jurkat cell RNA spiked in. Indicated subset: FACS-sorted CD8+CD4-CCR7+CD45RA+ naive T cells. CDR3 amino acids: CASSPETGPFSGANVLTF. CDR3 nucleotides: TGTGCCAGCAGCCCCGAGACGGGACCCTTCTCTGGGGCCAACGTCCTGACTTTC.